This entry lists 23 T cell receptor beta chains sequenced from one sample in a study of cytomegalovirus exposure and HLA in healthy donors. Researchers ran the PCR with 60 Vbeta and 13 Jbeta primers. Assay used: immunoSEQ multiplex PCR; TCRdb lists only in-frame clones, some missing. The sample holds 170,000 or so clones, 70% to 80% seen once. The sequencing sample was made of PBMCs. These receptors were obtained from a woman aged 25 to 39 in good health and CMV-seropositive.

The chain combines TRBV28 with TRBJ2-2; 14 bases are shared with TRBD2. V lost 2 bases, J lost 3 bases, and 5 bases stayed unmatched. Germline V gene sequence: CDR1 MDHEN, CDR2 SYDVKM. CDR3 length equals 18 residues. CDR3 DNA sequence: TGTGCCAGCAGTTTAGGACTAGCGGGAGGATTGGACACCGGGGAGCTGTTTTTT. This codes for CASSLGLAGGLDTGELFF.

V usage is TRBV5-6 and J usage is TRBJ2-5, with a tentative D call TRBD2 (6 bases). The DNA end favors TRBJ2-7, so the J call may be wrong. Germline-derived CDR1 and CDR2 are SGHDT and YYEEEE. The CDR3 runs 19 residues. CDR3: CASSFDLGYGGIDAYEQYF. The CDR3 region has the DNA TGTGCCAGCAGCTTTGATTTAGGGTACGGAGGGATTGACGCCTACGAGCAGTACTTC.

The genes are TRBV5-4 and TRBJ2-5; TRBD1 matches at 7 bases. V shed 4 bases, J shed 1 base, and the junction held 4 bases outside the gene matches. Germline assignment: CDR1 SGHNT and CDR2 YYREEE (reference sequence). There are 14 residues in the CDR3. CDR3 in amino acids: CASSPGTAQETQYF. In DNA form, the CDR3 reads TGTGCCAGCAGCCCAGGGACAGCCCAAGAGACCCAGTACTTC.

V gene TRBV5-1 combines with J gene TRBJ1-2; tentative D call: TRBD1 (6 bases). The V end was cut by 0 bases, the J end by 8 bases, with 14 bases between. The germline V gene encodes CDR1 SGHRS and CDR2 YFSETQ. This CDR3 is 14 amino acids long. The CDR3: CASSLVQGPIGYTF. CDR3 in DNA: TGCGCCAGCAGCTTGGTACAGGGCCCCATCGGCTACACCTTC.

This clone was detected only once. The genes are TRBV7-8 and TRBJ2-7; D is perhaps TRBD2 (6 bases). The CDR3 has 13 residues. V lost 5 bases and J 2 bases, leaving 10 bases between the germline ends. The V gene's germline CDR1 is SGHVS and CDR2 FQNEAQ. This CDR3 is CASSPREAYEQYF. The CDR3, as DNA: TGTGCCAGCAGCCCAAGGGAGGCCTACGAGCAGTACTTC.

The V call is TRBV5-6, the J call TRBJ2-7; a possible D gene is TRBD2 (7 bases). The V gene's germline CDR1 is SGHDT and CDR2 YYEEEE. The CDR3 runs to 14 residues. The V and J ends lost 9 bases and 0 bases respectively, with 16 bases between them. DNA for the CDR3: TGTGCCACCCACCAAGGGGGGGCCTCCTACGAGCAGTACTTC. This sequence encodes CATHQGGASYEQYF.

The chain combines TRBV5-1 with TRBJ2-1; 8 bases agree with TRBD2. Germline CDR1 and CDR2: SGHRS and YFSETQ. V dropped 4 bases and J dropped 4; count of bases not matched to a gene: 4. The CDR3 length is 14 residues. The CDR3 here is CASSVTSAYNEQFF. The CDR3 nucleotides are TGCGCCAGCAGCGTGACTAGCGCATACAATGAGCAGTTCTTC.

A few counts support this clone. The chain carries TRBV5-5 and TRBJ2-7; tentative D call: TRBD1 (5 bases). Germline lookup yields CDR1 SGHKS and CDR2 YYEKEE (reference sequence). Trimming took 0 bases from V and 2 from J, leaving 12 bases between them. This CDR3 has 15 amino acids. CDR3 sequence: CASSLVYRSPYEQYF. Written as DNA, the CDR3 is TGTGCCAGCAGCTTGGTTTACAGGTCCCCCTACGAGCAGTACTTC.

The genes are TRBV11-3 and TRBJ1-1; tentative D call: TRBD1 (5 bases). The CDR3 runs 14 residues. From germline, CDR1 is SGHNT and CDR2 YENEEA. With 0 bases removed from V and 1 base from J, the gap between germline ends came to 6 bases. The CDR3 coding sequence is TGTGCCAGCAGCTTAGAAGGACAGAACACTGAAGCTTTCTTT. Protein sequence: CASSLEGQNTEAFF.

The CDR3 loop reads CASTLLGGGGEQFF. DNA for the CDR3: TGTGCCAGCACTCTACTGGGGGGGGGCGGTGAGCAGTTCTTC. This chain connects TRBV6-5 to TRBJ2-1; D is possibly TRBD2 (7 bases). The germline V gene has CDR1 MNHEY and CDR2 SVGAGI. V dropped 7 bases and J dropped 9 bases, with 19 bases sitting between them. This CDR3 contains 14 residues.

The CDR3 DNA reads TGCGCCAGCAGCCACGAACAGGGGTACGAGCAGTACTTC. Amino acids: CASSHEQGYEQYF. The chain carries TRBV4-3 and TRBJ2-5, with TRBD1 matching over 7 bases. The DNA end is a closer match to TRBJ2-7, so the J assignment may be wrong. CDR1 and CDR2 from the germline V gene are LGHNA and YSLEER. The CDR3 length is 13 residues.

V gene TRBV10-2 combines with J gene TRBJ2-7; 7 bases map to TRBD2. V lost 0 bases and J lost 4; bases outside the gene matches: 6. CDR3 length: 15 amino acids. CDR1 WSHSY and CDR2 SAAADI come from the germline V gene. The chain's CDR3 is CASSESGGGPYEQYF. The CDR3 coding sequence is TGCGCCAGCAGTGAGTCGGGGGGAGGGCCGTACGAGCAGTACTTC.

The rearrangement links TRBV4-1 to TRBJ2-5; 8 bases are shared with TRBD2. J was trimmed by 0 bases and V by 1 base; bases with no gene match: 1. Germline CDR1 and CDR2: MGHRA and YSYEKL. The CDR3 runs to 15 residues. The CDR3 nucleotides read TGCGCCAGCAGCCAAGTAGCGGGGAACCAAGAGACCCAGTACTTC. Its translation: CASSQVAGNQETQYF.

The CDR3 sequence: CASRPGGSINEQYF. The CDR3 nucleotides are TGTGCCAGTCGCCCTGGCGGGAGTATTAACGAGCAGTACTTC. The chain joins TRBV19 to TRBJ2-7, with TRBD2 matching 7 bases. The CDR3 sequence is 14 residues long. J gave up 5 bases and V 8 bases, and 12 bases lay outside the gene matches. From germline, CDR1 is LNHDA and CDR2 SQIVND (reference sequence). Drawing the rest from reference TRBV19 and TRBJ2-7, the complete variable domain is DGGITQSPKYLFRKEGQNVTLSCEQNLNHDAMYWYRQDPGQGLRLIYYSQIVNDFQKGDIAEGYSVSREKKESFPLTVTSAQKNPTAFYLCASRPGGSINEQYFGPGTRLTVT.

The rearrangement joins TRBV7-8 to TRBJ1-4, with D unresolved. Trimming removed 1 base from V and 0 bases from J, with 6 bases in between. The germline gives CDR1 SGHVS, CDR2 FQNEAQ. The CDR3 is 15 amino acids. The DNA of the CDR3 is TGTGCCAGCAGCTTAGAATCCGCAACTAATGAAAAACTGTTTTTT. The encoded protein is CASSLESATNEKLFF.

J is TRBJ1-1 and V is TRBV6-5, with a tentative D call TRBD1 (5 bases). Germline V lookup: CDR1 MNHEY, CDR2 SVGAGI. The V end was cut by 6 bases, the J end by 8 bases, with 13 bases between. There are 12 residues in the CDR3. Here the CDR3 reads CASSTTGSEAFF. The CDR3 DNA is TGTGCCAGCAGCACAACAGGTTCAGAAGCTTTCTTT.

The chain joins TRBV28 to TRBJ2-3; 9 positions match TRBD1. This CDR3 spans 15 amino acids. The V gene end was trimmed by 7 bases and the J gene end by 2 bases; junction bases not matched to a gene: 7. CDR1 MDHEN and CDR2 SYDVKM come from the germline V gene. The CDR3 coding sequence is TGTGCCAGCAACCTACAGGGGGCGCCCACAGATACGCAGTATTTT. Translated, it gives CASNLQGAPTDTQYF.

Turning to this clone: Its ends do not fully match the called genes, so a read error is possible. This sequence joins TRBV29-1 and TRBJ2-3, with 7 bases that match TRBD1. The length of the CDR3 is 10 residues. Germline CDR1 SQVTM, CDR2 ANQGSEA. CDR3 sequence reads: CSAQGDTRYF. CDR3 nucleotide sequence: TGCAGCGCCCAGGGGGATACGCGGTATTTT.

The CDR3 DNA is TGTGCCAGCAGCCCCCCCGCGGTGCGGGGTGAGCAGTTCTTC. The encoded protein is CASSPPAVRGEQFF. J is TRBJ2-1 and V is TRBV7-9, with TRBD2 as a possible D gene (6 bases). V was clipped by 5 bases and J by 9 bases, with 17 bases between them. The germline V gene encodes CDR1 SEHNR and CDR2 FQNEAQ (reference sequence). This CDR3 has 14 amino acids.

This clone occurred once. For the CDR3, the DNA is TGTGCCAGCAGGGACAGGGCCCAATATAGCAATCAGCCCCAGCATTTT. The encoded protein is CASRDRAQYSNQPQHF. V usage is TRBV28 and J usage is TRBJ1-5, with 8 bases identical to TRBD1. V gave up 6 bases and J gave up 0 bases; unmatched junction bases: 7. The CDR3 contains 16 residues. Germline assignment: CDR1 MDHEN and CDR2 SYDVKM.

The rearrangement uses TRBV6-6 and TRBJ1-4; TRBD1 might be the D (6 bases). This CDR3 contains 16 residues. Germline values: CDR1 MNHNY, CDR2 SVGAGI (reference sequence). Trimming shortened V by 4 bases and J by 4 bases, and 16 bases separated the two germline ends. The CDR3 is CASSSPDTGINEKLFF. The CDR3 DNA reads TGTGCCAGCAGTTCCCCCGACACAGGGATTAATGAAAAACTGTTTTTT.

The chain recombines TRBV27 with TRBJ2-3; TRBD2 agrees at 9 bases. The CDR3 runs to 15 residues. J was trimmed by 3 bases and V by 5 bases; bases with no gene match: 6. CDR1 MNHEY and CDR2 SMNVEV come from the germline V gene (reference sequence). CDR3 sequence reads: CASSLSGGYTDTQYF. The CDR3 bases are TGTGCCAGCAGTCTAAGCGGGGGGTATACAGATACGCAGTATTTT.

This clone was seen a single time. This sequence joins TRBV7-6 and TRBJ2-5, with unresolved D. CDR3 length equals 12 residues. Germline V gives CDR1 SGHVS, CDR2 FNYEAQ. The V and J ends lost 4 bases and 5 bases respectively, with 8 bases between them. CDR3 in DNA: TGTGCCAGCAGCTCGAACGGGGAGACCCAGTACTTC. Translating gives CASSSNGETQYF.